This T cell receptor (beta chain) was sequenced in a study of glioma-infiltrating T cells. The V gene lost 4 bases and the J gene lost 1 base, with 17 bases spanning the gap. In germline, CDR1 is SGHDN, CDR2 FVKESK. The CDR3 is 17 amino acids. Using RNA template, CDR3s of TCR alpha and beta were amplified with iRepertoire arm-PCR. TCRdb independently ran MiXCR on the multiplex PCR reads; one entry per CDR3 protein. This table has about 44,000 distinct CDR3 sequences, about 22% appearing once. Sample: glioma tissue, nonneoplastic brain tissue, or PBMCs (not recorded which). The V and J genes are TRBV14 and TRBJ2-1; D may correspond to TRBD1 or TRBD2 (5 bases each). The TCR comes from a human donor with low-grade glioma or glioblastoma, undergoing nonglioma brain surgery, or in good health (not recorded which). The CDR3 bases are TGTGCCAGCAGCCGGGGCCGGGACCGCAGATCCTACAATGAGCAGTTCTTC. Its translation is CASSRGRDRRSYNEQFF. Together with reference TRBV14 and TRBJ2-1, the CDR3 gives the full variable domain: EAGVTQFPSHSVIEKGQTVTLRCDPISGHDNLYWYRRVMGKEIKFLLHFVKESKQDESGMPNNRFLAERTGGTYSTLKVQPAELEDSGVYFCASSRGRDRRSYNEQFFGPGTRLTVL.